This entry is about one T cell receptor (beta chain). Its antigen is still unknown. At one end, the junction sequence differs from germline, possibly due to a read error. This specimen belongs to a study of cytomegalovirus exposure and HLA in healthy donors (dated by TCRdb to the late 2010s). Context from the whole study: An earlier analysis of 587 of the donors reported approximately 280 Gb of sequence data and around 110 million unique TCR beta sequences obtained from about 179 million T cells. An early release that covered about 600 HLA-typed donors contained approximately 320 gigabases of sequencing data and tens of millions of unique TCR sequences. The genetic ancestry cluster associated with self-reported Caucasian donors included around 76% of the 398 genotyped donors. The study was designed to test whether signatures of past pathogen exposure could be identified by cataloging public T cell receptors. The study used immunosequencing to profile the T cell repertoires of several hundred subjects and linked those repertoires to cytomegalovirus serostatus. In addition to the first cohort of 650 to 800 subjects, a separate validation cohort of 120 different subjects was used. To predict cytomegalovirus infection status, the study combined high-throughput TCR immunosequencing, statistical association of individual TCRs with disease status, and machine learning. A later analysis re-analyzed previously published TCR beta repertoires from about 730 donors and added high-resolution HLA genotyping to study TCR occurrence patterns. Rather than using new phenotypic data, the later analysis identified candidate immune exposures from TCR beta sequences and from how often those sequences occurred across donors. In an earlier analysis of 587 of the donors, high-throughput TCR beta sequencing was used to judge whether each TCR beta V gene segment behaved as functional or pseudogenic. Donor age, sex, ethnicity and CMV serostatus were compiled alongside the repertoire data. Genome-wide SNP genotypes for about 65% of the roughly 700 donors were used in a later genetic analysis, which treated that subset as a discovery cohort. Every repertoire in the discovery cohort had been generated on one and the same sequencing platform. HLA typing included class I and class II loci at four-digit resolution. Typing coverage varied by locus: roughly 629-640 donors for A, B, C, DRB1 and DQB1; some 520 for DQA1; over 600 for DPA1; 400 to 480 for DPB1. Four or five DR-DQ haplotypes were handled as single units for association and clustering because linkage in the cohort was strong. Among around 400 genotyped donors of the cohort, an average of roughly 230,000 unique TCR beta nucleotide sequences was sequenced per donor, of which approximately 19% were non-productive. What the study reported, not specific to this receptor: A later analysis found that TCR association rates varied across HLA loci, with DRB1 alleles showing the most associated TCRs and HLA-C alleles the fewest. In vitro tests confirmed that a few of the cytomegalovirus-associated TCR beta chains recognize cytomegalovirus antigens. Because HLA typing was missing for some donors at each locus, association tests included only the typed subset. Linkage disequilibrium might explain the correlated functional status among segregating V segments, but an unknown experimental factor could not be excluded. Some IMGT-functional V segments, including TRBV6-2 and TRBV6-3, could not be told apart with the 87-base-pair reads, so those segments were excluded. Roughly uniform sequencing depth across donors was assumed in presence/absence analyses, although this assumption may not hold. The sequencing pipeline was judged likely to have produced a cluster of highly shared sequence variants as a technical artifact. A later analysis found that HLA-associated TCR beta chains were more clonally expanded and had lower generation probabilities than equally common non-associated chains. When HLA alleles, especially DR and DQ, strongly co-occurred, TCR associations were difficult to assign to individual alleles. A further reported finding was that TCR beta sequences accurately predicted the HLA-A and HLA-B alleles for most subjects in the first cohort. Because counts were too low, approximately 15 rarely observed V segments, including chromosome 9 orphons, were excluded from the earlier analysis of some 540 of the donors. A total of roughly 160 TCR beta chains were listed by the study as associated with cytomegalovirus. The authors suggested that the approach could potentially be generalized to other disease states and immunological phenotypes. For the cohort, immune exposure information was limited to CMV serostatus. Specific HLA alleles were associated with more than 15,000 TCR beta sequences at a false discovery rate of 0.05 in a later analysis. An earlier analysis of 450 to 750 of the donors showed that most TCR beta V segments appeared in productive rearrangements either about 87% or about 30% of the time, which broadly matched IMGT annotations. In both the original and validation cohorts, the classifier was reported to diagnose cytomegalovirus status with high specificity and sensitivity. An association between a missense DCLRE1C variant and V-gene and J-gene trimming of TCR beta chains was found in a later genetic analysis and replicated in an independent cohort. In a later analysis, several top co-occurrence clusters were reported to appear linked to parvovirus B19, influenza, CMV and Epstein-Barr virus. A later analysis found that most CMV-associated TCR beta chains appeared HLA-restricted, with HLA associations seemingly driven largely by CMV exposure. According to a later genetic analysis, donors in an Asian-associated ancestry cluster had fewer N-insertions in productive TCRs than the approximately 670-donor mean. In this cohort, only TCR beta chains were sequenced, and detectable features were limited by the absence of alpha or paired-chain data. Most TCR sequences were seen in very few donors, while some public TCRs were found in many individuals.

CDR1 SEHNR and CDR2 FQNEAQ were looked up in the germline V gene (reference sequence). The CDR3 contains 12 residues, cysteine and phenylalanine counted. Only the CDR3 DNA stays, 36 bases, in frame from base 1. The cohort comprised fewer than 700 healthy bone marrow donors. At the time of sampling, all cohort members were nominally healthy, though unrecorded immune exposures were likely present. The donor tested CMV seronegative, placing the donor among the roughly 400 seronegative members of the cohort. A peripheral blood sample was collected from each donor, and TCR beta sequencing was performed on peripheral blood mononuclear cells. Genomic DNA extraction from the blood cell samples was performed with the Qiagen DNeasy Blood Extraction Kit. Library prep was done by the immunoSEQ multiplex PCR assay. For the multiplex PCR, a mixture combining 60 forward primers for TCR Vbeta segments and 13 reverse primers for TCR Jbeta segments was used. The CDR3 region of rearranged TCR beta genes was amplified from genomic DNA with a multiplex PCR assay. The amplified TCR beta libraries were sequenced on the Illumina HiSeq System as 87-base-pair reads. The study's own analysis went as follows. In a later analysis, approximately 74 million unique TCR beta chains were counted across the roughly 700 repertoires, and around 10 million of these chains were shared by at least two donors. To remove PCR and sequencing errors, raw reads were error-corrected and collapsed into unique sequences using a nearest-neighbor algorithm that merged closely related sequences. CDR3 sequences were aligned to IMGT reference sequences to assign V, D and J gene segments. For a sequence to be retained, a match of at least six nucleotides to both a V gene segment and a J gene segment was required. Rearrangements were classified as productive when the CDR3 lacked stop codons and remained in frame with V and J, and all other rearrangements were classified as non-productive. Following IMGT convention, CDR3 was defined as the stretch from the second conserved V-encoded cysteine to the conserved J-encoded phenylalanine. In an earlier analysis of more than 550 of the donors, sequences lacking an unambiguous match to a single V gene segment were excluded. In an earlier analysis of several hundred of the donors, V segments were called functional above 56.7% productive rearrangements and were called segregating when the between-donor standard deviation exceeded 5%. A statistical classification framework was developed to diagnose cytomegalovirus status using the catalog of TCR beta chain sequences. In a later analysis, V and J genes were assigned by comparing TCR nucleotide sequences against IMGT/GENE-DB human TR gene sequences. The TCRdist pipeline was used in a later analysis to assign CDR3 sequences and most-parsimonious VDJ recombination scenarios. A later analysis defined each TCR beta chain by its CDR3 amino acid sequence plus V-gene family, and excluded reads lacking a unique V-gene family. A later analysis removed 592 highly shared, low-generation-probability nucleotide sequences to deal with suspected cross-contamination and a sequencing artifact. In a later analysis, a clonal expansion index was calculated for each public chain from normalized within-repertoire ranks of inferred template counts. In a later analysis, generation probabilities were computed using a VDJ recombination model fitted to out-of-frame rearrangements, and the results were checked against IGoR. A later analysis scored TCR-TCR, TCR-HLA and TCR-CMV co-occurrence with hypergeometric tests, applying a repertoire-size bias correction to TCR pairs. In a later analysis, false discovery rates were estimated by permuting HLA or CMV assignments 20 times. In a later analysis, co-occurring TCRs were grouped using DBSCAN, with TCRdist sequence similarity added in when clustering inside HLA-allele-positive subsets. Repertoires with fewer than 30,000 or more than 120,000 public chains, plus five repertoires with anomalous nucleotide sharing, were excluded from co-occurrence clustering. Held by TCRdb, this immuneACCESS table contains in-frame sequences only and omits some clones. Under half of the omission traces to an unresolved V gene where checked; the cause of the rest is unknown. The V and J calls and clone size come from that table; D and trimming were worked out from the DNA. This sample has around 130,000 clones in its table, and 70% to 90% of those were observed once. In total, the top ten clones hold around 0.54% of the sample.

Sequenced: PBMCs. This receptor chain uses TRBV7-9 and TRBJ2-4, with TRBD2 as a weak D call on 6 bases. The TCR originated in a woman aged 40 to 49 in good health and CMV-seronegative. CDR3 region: CSSALAQNIQYF. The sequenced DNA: TGTTCCAGCGCCCTAGCGCAAAACATTCAGTACTTC.